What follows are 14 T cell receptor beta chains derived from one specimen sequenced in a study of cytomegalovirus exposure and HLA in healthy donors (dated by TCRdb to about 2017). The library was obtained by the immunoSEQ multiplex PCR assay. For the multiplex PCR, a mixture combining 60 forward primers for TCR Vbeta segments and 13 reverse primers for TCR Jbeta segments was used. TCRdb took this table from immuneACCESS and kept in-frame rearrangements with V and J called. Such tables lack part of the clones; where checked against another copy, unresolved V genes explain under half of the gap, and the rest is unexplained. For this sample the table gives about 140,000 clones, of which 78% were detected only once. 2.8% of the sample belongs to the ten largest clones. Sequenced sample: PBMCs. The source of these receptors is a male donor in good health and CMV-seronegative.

CDR3 protein: CASSPRDRGYNEQFF. CDR3 bases: TGCGCCAGCAGCCCCCGGGACAGGGGATACAATGAGCAGTTCTTC. V and J are TRBV5-1 and TRBJ2-1; 10 bases line up with TRBD1. Germline V gene lookup returns CDR1 SGHRS and CDR2 YFSETQ. V trimming: 4 bases; J trimming: 4 bases; junction bases outside the gene matches: 5. The CDR3 sequence is 15 residues long.

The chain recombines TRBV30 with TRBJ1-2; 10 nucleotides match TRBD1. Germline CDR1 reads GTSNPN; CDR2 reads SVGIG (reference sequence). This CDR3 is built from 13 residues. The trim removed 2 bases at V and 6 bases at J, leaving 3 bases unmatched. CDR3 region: CAWSKTGGDGYTF. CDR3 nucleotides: TGTGCCTGGAGTAAGACAGGGGGCGATGGCTACACCTTC.

The CDR3 region is CASSVGTGGPNLNYEQYF. For the CDR3, the DNA is TGTGCCAGCAGCGTAGGGACAGGGGGCCCCAACTTGAACTACGAGCAGTACTTC. The chain uses TRBV9 and TRBJ2-7; TRBD1 agrees at 11 bases. Germline V gives CDR1 SGDLS, CDR2 YYNGEE. With V trimmed by 0 bases and J by 3 bases, 11 bases remained unmatched. There are 18 residues in the CDR3.

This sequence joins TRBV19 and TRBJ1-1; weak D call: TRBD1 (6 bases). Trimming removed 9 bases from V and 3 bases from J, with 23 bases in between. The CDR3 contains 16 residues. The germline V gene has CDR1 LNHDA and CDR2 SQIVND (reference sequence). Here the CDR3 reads CASLITGGFYDTEAFF. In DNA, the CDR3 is TGTGCCAGCCTGATAACGGGGGGCTTTTACGACACTGAAGCTTTCTTT.

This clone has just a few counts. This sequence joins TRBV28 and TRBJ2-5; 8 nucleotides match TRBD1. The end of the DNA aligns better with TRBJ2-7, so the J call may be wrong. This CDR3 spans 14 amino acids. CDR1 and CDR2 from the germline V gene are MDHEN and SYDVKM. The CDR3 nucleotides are TGTGCCAGCAGTCGGACAGGGAGCTCCTACGAGCAGTACTTC. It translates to CASSRTGSSYEQYF.

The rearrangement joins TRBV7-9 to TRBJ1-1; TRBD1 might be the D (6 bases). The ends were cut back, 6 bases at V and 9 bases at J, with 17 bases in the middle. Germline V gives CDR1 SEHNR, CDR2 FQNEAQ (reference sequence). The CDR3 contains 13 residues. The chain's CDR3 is CASRLGDTAKAFF. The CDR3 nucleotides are TGTGCCAGCAGGTTGGGGGACACTGCTAAAGCTTTCTTT.

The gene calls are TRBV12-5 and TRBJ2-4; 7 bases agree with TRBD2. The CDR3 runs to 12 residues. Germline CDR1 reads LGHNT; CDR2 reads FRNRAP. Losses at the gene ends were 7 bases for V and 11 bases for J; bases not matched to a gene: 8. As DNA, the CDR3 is TGTGCTAGTGCCCCCGAGGGAGGGGTTCAGTACTTC. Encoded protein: CASAPEGGVQYF.

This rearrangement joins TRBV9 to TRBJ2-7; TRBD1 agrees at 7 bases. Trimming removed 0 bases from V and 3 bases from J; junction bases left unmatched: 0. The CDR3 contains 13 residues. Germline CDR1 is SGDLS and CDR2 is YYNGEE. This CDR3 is CASSVDRGYEQYF. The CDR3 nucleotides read TGTGCCAGCAGCGTAGACAGGGGCTACGAGCAGTACTTC.

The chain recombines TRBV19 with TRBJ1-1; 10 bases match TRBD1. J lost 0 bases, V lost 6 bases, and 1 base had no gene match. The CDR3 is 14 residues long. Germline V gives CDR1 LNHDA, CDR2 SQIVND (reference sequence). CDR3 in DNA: TGTGCCAGTAGGGACAGGGGGATGAACACTGAAGCTTTCTTT. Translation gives CASRDRGMNTEAFF.

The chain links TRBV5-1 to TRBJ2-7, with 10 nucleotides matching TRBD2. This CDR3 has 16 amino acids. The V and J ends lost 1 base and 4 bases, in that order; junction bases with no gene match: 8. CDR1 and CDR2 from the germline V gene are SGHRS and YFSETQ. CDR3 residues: CASSLPPSGGIYEQYF. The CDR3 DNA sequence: TGCGCCAGCAGCTTGCCGCCTAGCGGGGGAATTTACGAGCAGTACTTC.

This CDR3 reads CASSEGTTSGVKETQYF. The DNA for the CDR3 is TGTGCCAGCAGCGAGGGGACTACTAGCGGGGTAAAAGAGACCCAGTACTTC. The genes are TRBV9 and TRBJ2-5, with 10 bases fitting TRBD2. The V and J ends lost 3 bases and 3 bases, in that order; junction bases with no gene match: 11. The germline gives CDR1 SGDLS, CDR2 YYNGEE. The CDR3 is 17 amino acids.

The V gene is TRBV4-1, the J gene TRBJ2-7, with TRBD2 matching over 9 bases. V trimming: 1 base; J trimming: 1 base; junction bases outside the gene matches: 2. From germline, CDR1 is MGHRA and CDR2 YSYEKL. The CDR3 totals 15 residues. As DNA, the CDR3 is TGCGCCAGCAGCCAAGGACTAGCGGTTTCCTACGAGCAGTACTTC. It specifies CASSQGLAVSYEQYF.

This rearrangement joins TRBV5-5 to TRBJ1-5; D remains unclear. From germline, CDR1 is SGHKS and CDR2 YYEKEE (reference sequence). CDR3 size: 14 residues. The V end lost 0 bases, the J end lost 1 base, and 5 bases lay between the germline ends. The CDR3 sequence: CASSLESSNQPQHF. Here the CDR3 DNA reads TGTGCCAGCAGCTTGGAGAGCAGCAATCAGCCCCAGCATTTT. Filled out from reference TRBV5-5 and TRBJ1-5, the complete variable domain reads DAGVTQSPTHLIKTRGQQVTLRCSPISGHKSVSWYQQVLGQGPQFIFQYYEKEERGRGNFPDRFSARQFPNYSSELNVNALLLGDSALYLCASSLESSNQPQHFGDGTRLSIL.

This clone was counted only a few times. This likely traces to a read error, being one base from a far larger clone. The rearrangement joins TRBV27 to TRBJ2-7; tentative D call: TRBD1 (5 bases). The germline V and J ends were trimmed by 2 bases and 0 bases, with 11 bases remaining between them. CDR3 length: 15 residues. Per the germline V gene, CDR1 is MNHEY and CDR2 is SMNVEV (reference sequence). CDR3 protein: CASSLPDSSSYEQYF. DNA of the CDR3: TGTGCCAGCAGTTTACCTGACAGTTCCTCCTACGAGCAGTACTTC.